The 23 T cell receptor beta chains listed next were all sequenced from one sample in a study of long-term antiretroviral therapy in people with HIV. Sequencing used immunoSEQ v3.0 at survey level. Sequencing was performed with immunoSEQ multiplex PCR; in TCRdb, only in-frame clones are kept and a portion is missing. Of fewer than 20,000 clones listed, 78% are singletons. The material sequenced was unsorted PBMCs, taken 0.3 years after starting antiretroviral therapy. The source is a woman aged 45-60 years with HIV.

The V gene is TRBV19, the J gene TRBJ1-3; no firm D call. V was clipped by 6 bases and J by 4 bases, with 1 base between them. The CDR3 has 10 amino acids. Germline CDR1 reads LNHDA; CDR2 reads SQIVND (reference sequence). Here the CDR3 DNA reads TGTGCCAGTAGCGGAAACACCATATATTTT. Protein: CASSGNTIYF.

Here the CDR3 DNA reads TGTGCCAGCAGCTTATGGCCAGCCAACGTCCTGACTTTC. Translating gives CASSLWPANVLTF. V gene TRBV7-3 combines with J gene TRBJ2-6, with no clear D. This CDR3 region has 13 residues. V shed 2 bases and J shed 7 bases, with 6 bases lying between them. Germline values: CDR1 SGHTA, CDR2 FQGTGA. Together with reference TRBV7-3 and TRBJ2-6, the CDR3 gives the full variable domain: GAGVSQTPSNKVTEKGKYVELRCDPISGHTALYWYRQSLGQGPEFLIYFQGTGAADDSGLPNDRFFAVRPEGSVSTLKIQRTERGDSAVYLCASSLWPANVLTFGAGSRLTVL.

V is TRBV5-1 and J is TRBJ2-1; D gene unclear. Trimming cost V 2 bases and J 4 bases, with 7 bases left between them. There are 13 residues in the CDR3. CDR1 SGHRS and CDR2 YFSETQ come from the germline V gene. CDR3 sequence: CASSFSDYNEQFF. CDR3 nucleotide sequence: TGCGCCAGCAGCTTCTCAGATTACAATGAGCAGTTCTTC.

The chain recombines TRBV15 with TRBJ1-1; unclear D gene. V lost 0 bases, J lost 0 bases, and 8 bases lay in between. Germline CDR1 LNHNV, CDR2 YYDKDF (reference sequence). This CDR3 region has 15 residues. The CDR3 protein is CATSRDAGMNTEAFF. The CDR3 bases are TGTGCCACCAGCAGAGACGCAGGCATGAACACTGAAGCTTTCTTT.

The V gene is TRBV30, the J gene TRBJ1-6; D may be TRBD1 (5 bases). From germline, CDR1 is GTSNPN and CDR2 SVGIG (reference sequence). V shed 0 bases and J shed 13 bases, with 16 bases lying between them. The CDR3 consists of 14 residues. The CDR3 is CAWSVMGGVDPLHF. CDR3 in DNA: TGTGCCTGGAGTGTAATGGGGGGGGTAGACCCCCTCCACTTT.

The rearrangement links TRBV5-6 to TRBJ2-3, with D possibly TRBD2 on 5 matching bases. With 4 bases removed from V and 0 bases from J, the gap between germline ends came to 15 bases. The CDR3 has 16 amino acids. Germline assignment: CDR1 SGHDT and CDR2 YYEEEE. Here the CDR3 reads CASSTTPGFSTDTQYF. The CDR3, as DNA: TGTGCCAGCAGCACAACTCCGGGATTTAGCACAGATACGCAGTATTTT.

The gene calls are TRBV9 and TRBJ2-1; 9 positions match TRBD2. The V segment lost 6 bases and the J segment 9 bases; nucleotides outside the gene matches: 16. Germline assignment: CDR1 SGDLS and CDR2 YYNGEE. CDR3 length equals 16 residues. CDR3 sequence (DNA): TGTGCCAGCAACATAGGGGGGAGCGGGGGGCTGGGTGAGCAGTTCTTC. Protein sequence: CASNIGGSGGLGEQFF.

V and J are TRBV6-5 and TRBJ1-1; D gene uncertain. V was shortened by 7 bases and J by 9 bases, with 24 bases between the two germline ends. The CDR3 has 15 residues. CDR1 is MNHEY, CDR2 SVGAGI, per germline. This chain's CDR3 is CASTTLAAATVQAFF. In DNA, the CDR3 is TGTGCCAGCACCACCCTCGCGGCCGCGACTGTCCAAGCTTTCTTT.

The chain is built from TRBV10-2 and TRBJ2-5; D gene uncertain. V was trimmed by 2 bases and J by 2 bases, leaving 9 bases between them. This CDR3 region has 14 residues. Germline CDR1 reads WSHSY; CDR2 reads SAAADI. The CDR3 nucleotides read TGCGCCAGCAGTGAGAATGGAGCGCAAGAGACCCAGTACTTC. Translation: CASSENGAQETQYF.

The rearrangement links TRBV19 to TRBJ2-2; 9 bases align to TRBD1. The CDR3 has 17 amino acids. The germline V gene encodes CDR1 LNHDA and CDR2 SQIVND (reference sequence). Germline trimming cut 4 bases from V and 7 bases from J; bases unmatched to any gene: 13. The CDR3 spells CASSTTHPGQGGGELFF. The CDR3 coding sequence is TGTGCCAGTAGTACTACACACCCGGGACAGGGCGGCGGGGAGCTGTTTTTT.

This clone has a handful of counts. The V call is TRBV19, the J call TRBJ1-5, with D perhaps TRBD1 (6 bases). Trimming removed 3 bases from V and 0 bases from J, with 15 bases in between. Germline lookup yields CDR1 LNHDA and CDR2 SQIVND (reference sequence). This CDR3 region has 17 residues. The CDR3 loop is CASSILAGGHSNQPQHF. The DNA for the CDR3 is TGTGCCAGTAGTATCCTAGCGGGGGGGCATAGCAATCAGCCCCAGCATTTT.

The chain is built from TRBV9 and TRBJ2-2; 8 nucleotides agree with TRBD2. Germline-derived CDR1 and CDR2 are SGDLS and YYNGEE. The trim removed 8 bases at V and 4 bases at J, leaving 10 bases unmatched. This CDR3 spans 15 amino acids. CDR3 nucleotides: TGTGCCAGTAAAGGCGGGGGGAGTTTCACCGGGGAGCTGTTTTTT. It specifies CASKGGGSFTGELFF.

This clone was counted a few times. The rearrangement uses TRBV6-5 and TRBJ1-5, with a tentative D call TRBD1 (5 bases). Trimming left V 4 bases short and J 4 bases short, with 11 bases between. CDR1 is MNHEY and CDR2 is SVGAGI in the germline V gene. The length of the CDR3 is 14 residues. CDR3 protein: CASSSGAANQPQHF. The CDR3 nucleotides are TGTGCCAGCAGTTCCGGGGCCGCGAATCAGCCCCAGCATTTT.

A single count supports this clone. An end of the junction does not agree with germline; a read error may underlie this. The V call is TRBV30, the J call TRBJ2-1; 9 bases agree with TRBD2. The germline V gene encodes CDR1 GTSNPN and CDR2 SVGIG (reference sequence). There are 14 residues in the CDR3. As DNA, the CDR3 is TGCGGGCTTTTCGGGCGGGGGGGCCGATATGAGCAGTTCTTC. Its protein product is CGLFGRGGRYEQFF.

The chain couples TRBV11-2 to TRBJ1-5; no clear D gene. V gave up 1 base and J gave up 0 bases, with 10 bases separating them. The V gene's germline CDR1 is SGHAT and CDR2 FQNNGV. This CDR3 is built from 16 residues. The CDR3 sequence is CASSLGRILSNQPQHF. In nucleotides, the CDR3 is TGTGCCAGCAGCTTAGGACGGATTCTTAGCAATCAGCCCCAGCATTTT.

V and J are TRBV30 and TRBJ1-1, with TRBD1 matching over 11 bases. The CDR3 is 16 residues long. Germline CDR1 is GTSNPN and CDR2 is SVGIG (reference sequence). V lost 0 bases and J lost 10; bases outside the gene matches: 13. CDR3 nucleotide sequence: TGTGCCTGGAGTGTAGCCTTACCCCGGGACAGGGGGTTAGCTTTCTTT. As protein: CAWSVALPRDRGLAFF.

The chain uses TRBV29-1 and TRBJ1-3; the D is unclear. The V end was cut by 6 bases, the J end by 8 bases, with 14 bases between. This CDR3 region has 12 residues. Germline lookup yields CDR1 SQVTM and CDR2 ANQGSEA. CDR3 sequence reads: CSVSNLEDTIYF. The CDR3 DNA is TGCAGCGTGAGCAACTTGGAAGACACCATATATTTT.

The DNA of the CDR3 is TGCAGCGTTGGCGTGGAGCAGTTCTTC. It translates to CSVGVEQFF. The rearrangement links TRBV29-1 to TRBJ2-1; D uncertain. The CDR3 sequence is 9 residues long. Per germline, CDR1 SQVTM and CDR2 ANQGSEA. Trimming removed 4 bases at V and 10 bases at J, with 5 bases between.

Written as DNA, the CDR3 is TGTGCCAGCTCACCTTTCGCGGGGACTAGCACAGATACGCAGTATTTT. Its translation: CASSPFAGTSTDTQYF. The V call is TRBV18, the J call TRBJ2-3; TRBD2 might be the D (6 bases). The CDR3 has 16 amino acids. Germline CDR1 and CDR2: KGHSH and LQKENI. V lost 3 bases and J 0 bases, leaving 13 bases between the germline ends.

The CDR3 is CASSYSWLQFNEQFF. DNA of the CDR3: TGTGCCAGCAGTTACTCTTGGTTACAGTTCAATGAGCAGTTCTTC. V is TRBV6-5 and J is TRBJ2-1; D is ambiguous. V was shortened by 0 bases and J by 6 bases, with 12 bases between the two germline ends. Per the germline V gene, CDR1 is MNHEY and CDR2 is SVGAGI. This CDR3 is built from 15 residues.

This clone turned up a few times. The chain joins TRBV2 to TRBJ2-7, with D tentatively TRBD1 (6 bases). The length of the CDR3 is 15 residues. The germline V gene has CDR1 SNHLY and CDR2 FYNNEI. Trimming stripped 6 bases from V and 1 base from J, with 16 bases between. The CDR3 DNA sequence: TGTGCCAGCAGGAAGACCGGGACATCGTCCTACGAGCAGTACTTC. Amino acid sequence: CASRKTGTSSYEQYF.

The V call is TRBV7-9, the J call TRBJ1-1; D possibly corresponds to TRBD1 (6 bases). This CDR3 comprises 16 residues. V was clipped by 1 base and J by 1 base, with 13 bases between them. Germline CDR1 and CDR2: SEHNR and FQNEAQ (reference sequence). CDR3 nucleotides: TGTGCCAGCAGCTTAGGTCTCTCGGGGGCGAACACTGAAGCTTTCTTT. Residues: CASSLGLSGANTEAFF.

The chain couples TRBV7-9 to TRBJ1-1; possible D gene TRBD1, 6 bases. Germline V gene sequence: CDR1 SEHNR, CDR2 FQNEAQ (reference sequence). The V end was cut by 1 base, the J end by 1 base, with 10 bases between. The CDR3 has 15 amino acids. The CDR3 DNA sequence: TGTGCCAGCAGCTTAGAAGGGGGGGCGAACACTGAAGCTTTCTTT. This gives the protein CASSLEGGANTEAFF.